These 20 T cell receptor beta chains originate from one sample sequenced in a study of T cells in Graves' hyperthyroidism and ophthalmopathy. Amplification of TCR beta CDR3 regions used RNA as the template. HTBI primers were used for first-round RT-PCR of the TCR CDR3. In TCRdb, the multiplex PCR reads were re-called with MiXCR into one record per CDR3 protein. The sample consists of 600,000 to 650,000 distinct CDR3 sequences, about 16% of them appearing once. Sequenced material: blood. These receptors were collected from a woman under 40 with Graves' hyperthyroidism.

This clonotype came up many times. The chain is built from TRBV5-5 and TRBJ2-3; D is uncertain. Germline CDR1 is SGHKS and CDR2 is YYEKEE (reference sequence). The CDR3 spans 16 residues. Trimming shortened V by 1 base and J by 2 bases, and 14 bases separated the two germline ends. The CDR3 nucleotides read TGTGCCAGCAGCTTGTTCCCGGTAGTGGACACAGATACGCAGTATTTT. It is translated as CASSLFPVVDTDTQYF.

The table lists this clonotype with many counts. The J gene is TRBJ2-1, the V gene TRBV27; D remains unclear. Per the germline V gene, CDR1 is MNHEY and CDR2 is SMNVEV (reference sequence). Deletions cut 3 bases from V and 7 bases from J, with 7 bases between. The CDR3 has 12 amino acids. The CDR3 reads CASSFNRNEQFF. The CDR3 DNA follows: TGTGCCAGCAGTTTTAATCGTAATGAGCAGTTCTTC.

This clonotype showed up just once. This chain joins TRBV4-2 and TRBJ2-7, with TRBD2 as a possible D gene (5 bases). The germline V gene has CDR1 LGHNA and CDR2 YNFKEQ. Trimming pared 4 bases from V and 3 bases from J, leaving 16 bases between. The CDR3 contains 15 residues. CDR3: CASSLTGITNYEQYF. The CDR3 nucleotides are TGTGCCAGCAGCCTTACCGGGATCACGAACTACGAGCAGTACTTC.

About this clonotype itself: Given a much more abundant clone one base away, this may be a read error. The gene calls are TRBV5-5 and TRBJ1-5; no clear D gene. CDR1 is SGHKS, CDR2 YYEKEE, per germline (reference sequence). There are 17 residues in the CDR3. The chain's CDR3 is CASSGHAKTNLNQSQHF. The CDR3, as DNA: TGTGCCAGCAGCGGTCACGCAAAAACTAATCTCAATCAGTCCCAGCATTTT.

This clonotype has more than one count but fewer than ten. The V gene is TRBV24-1, the J gene TRBJ2-2; D gene unclear. The germline gives CDR1 KGHDR, CDR2 SFDVKD. The CDR3 contains 15 residues. Trimming removed 0 bases at V and 5 bases at J, with 9 bases between. CDR3 sequence: CATSDLQLGTGELFF. DNA of the CDR3: TGTGCCACCAGTGATTTGCAACTGGGGACCGGGGAGCTGTTTTTT.

The chain is built from TRBV29-1 and TRBJ2-5, with 9 bases matching TRBD1. Germline V gene lookup returns CDR1 SQVTM and CDR2 ANQGSEA. This CDR3 contains 15 residues. The trim removed 4 bases at V and 5 bases at J, leaving 11 bases unmatched. Written as DNA, the CDR3 is TGCAGCGTTGCTTTCAACACAGGGGGCGGTGAGACCCAGTACTTC. Protein: CSVAFNTGGGETQYF. Variable domain in full (rest from reference TRBV29-1 and TRBJ2-5): SAVISQKPSRDICQRGTSLTIQCQVDSQVTMMFWYRQQPGQSLTLIATANQGSEATYESGFVIDKFPISRPNLTFSTLTVSNMSPEDSSIYLCSVAFNTGGGETQYFGPGTRLLVL.

This clonotype showed up many times. The J gene is TRBJ2-1, the V gene TRBV12-3 or TRBV12-4, with 9 nucleotides matching TRBD2. Trimming removed 5 bases from V and 1 base from J; junction bases left unmatched: 3. CDR3 size: 15 residues. CDR3 coding DNA: TGTGCCAGCAGTCCGAGCGGGAGGTCCTACAATGAGCAGTTCTTC. It codes for CASSPSGRSYNEQFF.

This clonotype was seen more than once but under ten times. The chain combines TRBV10-3 with TRBJ2-1; 7 bases match TRBD2. Germline V lookup: CDR1 ENHRY, CDR2 SYGVKD. The CDR3 has 17 amino acids. The V segment lost 0 bases and the J segment 6 bases; nucleotides outside the gene matches: 11. The CDR3 sequence: CAISESGPLAAPNEQFF. The CDR3 DNA sequence: TGTGCCATCAGTGAGTCGGGGCCCCTAGCGGCTCCCAATGAGCAGTTCTTC.

The chain is built from TRBV30 and TRBJ1-5, with 7 bases lining up with TRBD1. In germline, CDR1 is GTSNPN, CDR2 SVGIG (reference sequence). The CDR3 length is 19 residues. V lost 3 bases, J lost 1 base, and 18 bases stayed unmatched. DNA for the CDR3: TGTGCCTGGAGCAGACAGGGAAAAGTAGATTGGAGGAGCAATCAGCCCCAGCATTTT. Residues: CAWSRQGKVDWRSNQPQHF.

This clonotype was seen a few times. The chain couples TRBV4-1 to TRBJ2-7; D gene uncertain. Germline lookup yields CDR1 MGHRA and CDR2 YSYEKL. The CDR3 is made up of 16 amino acids. The V end was cut by 0 bases, the J end by 3 bases, with 15 bases between. CDR3 bases: TGCGCCAGCAGCCAAGAAGCTGGCCTGACGATCTACGAGCAGTACTTC. Translation gives CASSQEAGLTIYEQYF.

This clonotype was seen more than once but under ten times. V and J are TRBV7-2 and TRBJ2-4; 9 bases are shared with TRBD1. The germline gives CDR1 SGHTA, CDR2 FQGNSA. J was trimmed by 7 bases and V by 6 bases; bases with no gene match: 7. The CDR3 has 14 residues. CDR3 DNA sequence: TGTGCCAGCAGTTCACCGGGACAGGGCAACATTCAGTACTTC. Translated: CASSSPGQGNIQYF.

This chain uses TRBV4-1 with TRBJ2-7; D possibly corresponds to TRBD1 (5 bases). The V end lost 4 bases, the J end lost 1 base, and 11 bases lay between the germline ends. The germline gives CDR1 MGHRA, CDR2 YSYEKL. This CDR3 region has 14 residues. CDR3 nucleotide sequence: TGCGCCAGCAGCCGGCAGACAGATTCCTACGAGCAGTACTTC. Its protein product is CASSRQTDSYEQYF.

This clonotype was counted ten times or more. This rearrangement joins TRBV5-5 to TRBJ2-4; D remains unclear. CDR3 length: 12 amino acids. CDR1 and CDR2 from the germline V gene are SGHKS and YYEKEE (reference sequence). The V gene lost 2 bases and the J gene lost 2 bases, with 2 bases spanning the gap. In nucleotides, the CDR3 is TGTGCCAGCAGCTTCACCAAAAACATTCAGTACTTC. The encoded protein is CASSFTKNIQYF.

The rearrangement links TRBV15 to TRBJ1-2, with TRBD1 as a possible D gene (6 bases). V lost 3 bases to trimming and J lost 2 bases, with 10 bases between them. Germline assignment: CDR1 LNHNV and CDR2 YYDKDF (reference sequence). The CDR3 runs 14 residues. The CDR3, as DNA: TGTGCCACCAGCAGGGAAACAGGGAACTATGGCTACACCTTC. Residues: CATSRETGNYGYTF.

This clonotype has a handful of counts. The chain carries TRBV15 and TRBJ2-7, with 13 bases fitting TRBD2. The V segment lost 5 bases and the J segment 3 bases; nucleotides outside the gene matches: 4. CDR3 length equals 15 residues. Germline CDR1 reads LNHNV; CDR2 reads YYDKDF (reference sequence). The CDR3 nucleotides are TGTGCCACCAGCTTTGGGACTAGCGGGGTCTACGAGCAGTACTTC. Translating gives CATSFGTSGVYEQYF.

This clonotype has just a few counts. The V and J genes are TRBV4-1 and TRBJ1-5; D unclear. Deletions cut 2 bases from V and 6 bases from J, with 11 bases between. This CDR3 comprises 14 residues. Per germline, CDR1 MGHRA and CDR2 YSYEKL. Here the CDR3 reads CASSQHPIRQPQHF. In DNA, the CDR3 is TGCGCCAGCAGCCAACACCCAATTCGTCAGCCCCAGCATTTT.

This clonotype was counted only a few times. This chain uses TRBV5-1 with TRBJ2-7; D is undetermined. The V end lost 2 bases, the J end lost 1 base, and 7 bases lay between the germline ends. Germline V CDR1 and CDR2: SGHRS, YFSETQ. The CDR3 covers 13 residues. CDR3 sequence: CASSFSQSYEQYF. The CDR3 DNA sequence: TGCGCCAGCAGCTTCAGCCAATCCTACGAGCAGTACTTC.

As concerns this clonotype: With a much larger clone just one base away, this may be a read error. The gene calls are TRBV5-1 and TRBJ2-1, with 9 bases that match TRBD2. The V gene's germline CDR1 is SGHRS and CDR2 YFSETQ. This CDR3 region has 15 residues. Written as DNA, the CDR3 is TGCACCAGCAGCCTCGGGGCTAGCGGGACTCATGAGCAGTTCTTC. Its translation: CTSSLGASGTHEQFF.

The chain joins TRBV28 to TRBJ2-7, with D perhaps TRBD1 or TRBD2 (5 bases each). Trimming pared 7 bases from V and 0 bases from J, leaving 16 bases between. Germline CDR1 MDHEN, CDR2 SYDVKM. This CDR3 has 15 amino acids. This CDR3 reads CASTSSGTGSYEQYF. For the CDR3, the DNA is TGTGCCAGCACCTCATCGGGGACGGGCTCCTACGAGCAGTACTTC.

The chain employs TRBV6-1 and TRBJ1-5, with D uncertain. CDR1 and CDR2 (germline): MNHNS, SASEGT. The CDR3 contains 15 residues. V was cut by 4 bases and J by 0 bases, with 10 bases left in between. The CDR3 region is CASSVGGYSNQPQHF. The CDR3 DNA reads TGTGCCAGCAGTGTAGGAGGATATAGCAATCAGCCCCAGCATTTT.